This T cell receptor (beta chain) was recovered during a study of blood T cell repertoires in COVID-19. Study-level background: T cells, B-cell-depleted T cells, or PBMCs provided the cDNA or gDNA that served as material.

V was shortened by 7 bases and J by 6 bases, with 4 bases between the two germline ends. CDR3 length: 10 residues. Germline lookup yields CDR1 SGHAT and CDR2 FQNNGV. As processed by the authors: Researchers report that nucleated cell counts were estimated from reference gene primer amplification. The table came from immunoSEQ multiplex PCR; TCRdb's copy has only in-frame clones and leaves some out. Clone size and the V and J calls come from that table; the DNA yielded D and trimming. The data contain about 280,000 clones, roughly 80% of them singletons. Ages ranged from about 18 to 100 years, with residence in about two dozen US areas. Participants in the exposed group had met a COVID-19 case in the 2 weeks before joining the study. There are a few counts of this clone.

This receptor was taken from a man aged 35 to 55 who had been exposed to COVID-19. The specimen was PBMCs or T cells enriched from blood (not recorded which). V usage is TRBV11-2 and J usage is TRBJ1-5, with no clear D. The CDR3 DNA follows: TGTGCCAGCACAGGTCAGCCCCAGCATTTT. Its translation is CASTGQPQHF.